The 24 T cell receptor beta chains below all came from one sample that was sequenced in a study of response to subunit inactivated influenza vaccine. In TCRdb, the RT-PCR reads were re-called with MiXCR into one record per CDR3 protein. The repertoire consists of about 800,000 distinct CDR3 sequences, with less than 25% occurring once and the leading ten covering roughly 10%. Here the sequenced sample was PBMCs from blood, taken roughly 5 days after vaccination. The source of these receptors is a man over 45 who received an inactivated influenza vaccine.

This clonotype was seen only a few times. This chain uses TRBV9 with TRBJ2-2, with D maybe TRBD1 (5 bases). The CDR3 totals 15 residues. CDR1 SGDLS and CDR2 YYNGEE come from the germline V gene. V lost 0 bases and J lost 4, with 10 bases in between. CDR3 loop: CASSVVATVTGELFF. CDR3 sequence (DNA): TGTGCCAGCAGCGTAGTCGCGACAGTCACCGGGGAGCTGTTTTTT.

The genes are TRBV7-8 and TRBJ2-2; D is uncertain. Germline-derived CDR1 and CDR2 are SGHVS and FQNEAQ. V lost 1 base and J 7 bases, leaving 10 bases between the germline ends. CDR3 length: 14 residues. The CDR3 sequence is CASSLEVGVGELFF. In DNA form, the CDR3 reads TGTGCCAGCAGCTTAGAGGTTGGCGTCGGGGAGCTGTTTTTT.

The V gene is TRBV20-1, the J gene TRBJ1-1, with D perhaps TRBD1 (6 bases). Germline V CDR1 and CDR2: DFQATT, SNEGSKA (reference sequence). The CDR3 is made up of 15 amino acids. The V end lost 0 bases, the J end lost 1 base, and 12 bases lay between the germline ends. The CDR3 protein is CSARDFRRGNTEAFF. The CDR3 nucleotides read TGCAGTGCTAGAGATTTTCGCAGGGGGAACACTGAAGCTTTCTTT.

In its sample, this clonotype was seen a few times. The rearrangement links TRBV20-1 to TRBJ2-7; D ambiguous. V lost 6 bases and J lost 7, with 25 bases in between. The CDR3 spans 15 residues. CDR1 and CDR2 from the germline V gene are DFQATT and SNEGSKA (reference sequence). This CDR3 is CSAQAVGPPPKEQYF. CDR3 DNA: TGCAGTGCCCAAGCAGTGGGCCCTCCCCCTAAAGAGCAGTACTTC.

The chain recombines TRBV7-2 with TRBJ2-1; 10 bases are a match to TRBD1. V gave up 3 bases and J gave up 4 bases; unmatched junction bases: 9. Germline V gene lookup returns CDR1 SGHTA and CDR2 FQGNSA. The CDR3 runs 17 residues. CDR3 sequence reads: CASSFRDRGPPYNEQFF. The CDR3 coding sequence is TGTGCCAGCAGCTTCCGGGACAGGGGCCCACCGTACAATGAGCAGTTCTTC.

The V gene is TRBV11-2, the J gene TRBJ1-4; D gene ambiguous. Germline values: CDR1 SGHAT, CDR2 FQNNGV. The germline V and J ends were trimmed by 2 bases and 0 bases, with 4 bases remaining between them. The CDR3 totals 14 residues. The CDR3 reads CASSLISTNEKLFF. CDR3 DNA sequence: TGTGCCAGCAGCTTAATTTCAACTAATGAAAAACTGTTTTTT.

In this sample, this clonotype turned up many times. The CDR3 nucleotides read TGTGCCAGCAGCCGGGACAGTCGAAGATCTAACTATGGCTACACCTTC. It translates to CASSRDSRRSNYGYTF. The J gene is TRBJ1-2, the V gene TRBV9; 7 bases align to TRBD1. Germline V gene sequence: CDR1 SGDLS, CDR2 YYNGEE. The CDR3 has 16 residues. With V trimmed by 4 bases and J by 0 bases, 9 bases remained unmatched.

This clonotype was picked up a small number of times. The chain joins TRBV13 to TRBJ2-3, with 11 bases fitting TRBD1. The V gene's germline CDR1 is PRHDT and CDR2 FYEKMQ (reference sequence). J gave up 4 bases and V 4 bases, and 4 bases lay outside the gene matches. The CDR3 totals 15 residues. The CDR3 loop reads CASSWDRGSSDTQYF. The DNA for the CDR3 is TGTGCCAGCAGCTGGGACAGGGGGTCTTCAGATACGCAGTATTTT. The entire variable domain, with the rest obtained from reference TRBV13 and TRBJ2-3, is as follows: AAGVIQSPRHLIKEKRETATLKCYPIPRHDTVYWYQQGPGQDPQFLISFYEKMQSDKGSIPDRFSAQQFSDYHSELNMSSLELGDSALYFCASSWDRGSSDTQYFGPGTRLTVL.

In this sample, this clonotype turned up a few times. This chain links TRBV7-8 with TRBJ1-4; TRBD1 aligns across 9 bases. The V gene's germline CDR1 is SGHVS and CDR2 FQNEAQ. The CDR3 runs 15 residues. The ends lost 4 bases at V and 7 bases at J; junction bases unmatched: 7. This chain's CDR3 is CASSYIQGAGEKLFF. The CDR3, as DNA: TGTGCCAGCAGCTATATACAGGGGGCTGGTGAAAAACTGTTTTTT.

This clonotype was seen ten or more times. The chain combines TRBV4-1 with TRBJ2-7; 14 nucleotides line up with TRBD2. The V segment lost 2 bases and the J segment 7 bases; nucleotides outside the gene matches: 7. The CDR3 has 16 amino acids. Germline assignment: CDR1 MGHRA and CDR2 YSYEKL. The CDR3 DNA follows: TGCGCCAGCAGCCAACTGACGACTAGCGGGAGGGGAGAGCAGTACTTC. It codes for CASSQLTTSGRGEQYF.

V gene TRBV29-1 combines with J gene TRBJ2-2; tentatively, D is TRBD1 or TRBD2 (6 bases each). V lost 1 base, J lost 0 bases, and 15 bases lay in between. The germline V gene has CDR1 SQVTM and CDR2 ANQGSEA. The CDR3 covers 17 residues. CDR3 region: CSVEGLGGLSNTGELFF. As DNA, the CDR3 is TGCAGCGTTGAAGGTTTAGGGGGGCTCTCGAACACCGGGGAGCTGTTTTTT.

This sequence joins TRBV29-1 and TRBJ2-3; D is possibly TRBD1 or TRBD2 (6 bases each). Trimming left V 4 bases short and J 4 bases short, with 15 bases between. CDR1 and CDR2 (germline): SQVTM, ANQGSEA. This CDR3 region has 14 residues. CDR3 nucleotides: TGCAGCGTTGGGGGGGCTTCAAGGTCAGATACGCAGTATTTT. It specifies CSVGGASRSDTQYF.

V gene TRBV11-2 combines with J gene TRBJ2-7, with D possibly being TRBD1 (6 bases). Germline V gene sequence: CDR1 SGHAT, CDR2 FQNNGV. V was shortened by 10 bases and J by 2 bases, with 9 bases between the two germline ends. The CDR3 totals 11 residues. CDR3 in amino acids: CATQGPYEQYF. The CDR3 nucleotides are TGTGCCACCCAGGGGCCCTACGAGCAGTACTTC.

The V call is TRBV4-3, the J call TRBJ2-7; 11 bases are shared with TRBD2. Germline CDR1 LGHNA, CDR2 YSLEER. The V gene end was trimmed by 2 bases and the J gene end by 5 bases; junction bases not matched to a gene: 2. The CDR3 is 14 residues long. CDR3 DNA sequence: TGCGCCAGCAGCCAACTACTAGCGGGAGACGAGCAGTACTTC. This gives the protein CASSQLLAGDEQYF.

This clonotype showed up just a few times. J is TRBJ2-5 and V is TRBV10-3; 12 positions match TRBD2. After removal of 5 bases from V and 4 bases from J, the junction contained 2 bases not matched to a gene. The CDR3 length is 14 residues. Germline V lookup: CDR1 ENHRY, CDR2 SYGVKD. For the CDR3, the DNA is TGTGCCATCAGTCCGGGACTAGCGGGAGAGACCCAGTACTTC. Its protein is CAISPGLAGETQYF.

The rearrangement uses TRBV20-1 and TRBJ2-7; D not resolved. Trimming pared 0 bases from V and 5 bases from J, leaving 11 bases between. CDR3 length: 13 amino acids. Germline CDR1 reads DFQATT; CDR2 reads SNEGSKA (reference sequence). The CDR3 reads CSARDWRKDEQYF. CDR3 nucleotides: TGCAGTGCTAGAGATTGGAGAAAGGACGAGCAGTACTTC.

The gene calls are TRBV28 and TRBJ1-2; tentative D call: TRBD1 (5 bases). The V and J ends lost 6 bases and 3 bases respectively, with 11 bases between them. The CDR3 is made up of 13 amino acids. Germline V gene lookup returns CDR1 MDHEN and CDR2 SYDVKM. CDR3 in amino acids: CASSEGTDYGYTF. The CDR3 DNA follows: TGTGCCAGCAGCGAAGGGACGGACTATGGCTACACCTTC.

This chain links TRBV21-1 with TRBJ2-7; TRBD1, the table's D call, lacks a check against the DNA. TRBV21-1 is an annotated pseudogene. There are 13 residues in the CDR3. This CDR3 is CASSDRTGIEQYF. DNA of the CDR3: TGTGCCAGCAGCGACCGGACAGGGATCGAGCAGTACTTC.

This clonotype has more than one count but fewer than ten. The rearrangement joins TRBV10-3 to TRBJ2-3; TRBD2 matches at 10 bases. Looked up from germline, CDR1 is ENHRY and CDR2 is SYGVKD. V shed 4 bases, J shed 5 bases, and the junction held 6 bases outside the gene matches. This CDR3 has 15 amino acids. DNA of the CDR3: TGTGCCATCAGTGGGAGCGGGGGGGCTGGAGATACGCAGTATTTT. Protein product: CAISGSGGAGDTQYF.

This clonotype occurred many times. This chain joins TRBV9 and TRBJ2-7; TRBD1 matches at 9 bases. The CDR3 is 15 amino acids. With V trimmed by 4 bases and J by 2 bases, 7 bases remained unmatched. Germline-derived CDR1 and CDR2 are SGDLS and YYNGEE. The CDR3 DNA reads as TGTGCCAGCAGCCTACGACAGGGGGGGACCTACGAGCAGTACTTC. Protein product: CASSLRQGGTYEQYF.

This clonotype was detected only a few times. The chain carries TRBV10-3 and TRBJ1-2; possible D gene TRBD1, 5 bases. With 2 bases removed from V and 0 bases from J, the gap between germline ends came to 16 bases. This CDR3 spans 17 amino acids. The germline CDR1 and CDR2 sequences are ENHRY and SYGVKD. Here the CDR3 DNA reads TGTGCCATCAGTGAGCCTAGGGACCTTTTTTCTAACTATGGCTACACCTTC. Residues: CAISEPRDLFSNYGYTF.

This clonotype occurred a few times. V usage is TRBV20-1 and J usage is TRBJ1-1; maybe TRBD1 (5 bases). Trimming pared 5 bases from V and 11 bases from J, leaving 24 bases between. Germline V gives CDR1 DFQATT, CDR2 SNEGSKA (reference sequence). The CDR3 is 14 residues long. The CDR3 bases are TGCAGTGCTCCAAACCCCGCGGGGGGAGTTGGTGCTTTCTTT. Its translation is CSAPNPAGGVGAFF.

The genes are TRBV6-2 or TRBV6-3 and TRBJ2-5; D perhaps matches TRBD1 (6 bases). V shed 5 bases and J shed 2 bases, with 15 bases lying between them. The CDR3 runs 15 residues. Per the germline V gene, CDR1 is MNHEY and CDR2 is SVGEGT. The CDR3: CASSKKTGPQETQYF. The DNA of the CDR3 is TGTGCCAGCAGTAAGAAAACAGGGCCACAAGAGACCCAGTACTTC.

The chain employs TRBV4-3 and TRBJ2-3; 9 positions match TRBD2. CDR1 is LGHNA and CDR2 is YSLEER in the germline V gene. The CDR3 is made up of 19 amino acids. The V segment lost 4 bases and the J segment 6 bases; nucleotides outside the gene matches: 20. CDR3 protein: CASSPDLGLAGRMADTQYF. The DNA of the CDR3 is TGCGCCAGCAGCCCTGACTTGGGGCTAGCGGGACGAATGGCGGATACGCAGTATTTT.